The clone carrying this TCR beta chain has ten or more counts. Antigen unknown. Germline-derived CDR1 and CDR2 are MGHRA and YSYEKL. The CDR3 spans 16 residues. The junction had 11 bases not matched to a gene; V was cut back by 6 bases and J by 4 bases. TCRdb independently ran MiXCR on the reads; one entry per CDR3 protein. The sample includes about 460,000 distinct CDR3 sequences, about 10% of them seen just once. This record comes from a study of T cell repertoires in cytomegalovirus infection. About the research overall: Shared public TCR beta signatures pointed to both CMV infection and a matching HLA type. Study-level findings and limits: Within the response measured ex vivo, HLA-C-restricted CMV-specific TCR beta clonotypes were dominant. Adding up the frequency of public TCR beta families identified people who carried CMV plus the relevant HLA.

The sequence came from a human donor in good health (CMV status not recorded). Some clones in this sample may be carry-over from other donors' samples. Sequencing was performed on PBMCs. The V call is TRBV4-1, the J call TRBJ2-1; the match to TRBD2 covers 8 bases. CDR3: CASRPSGLGRYNEQFF. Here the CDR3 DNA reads TGCGCCAGCAGACCCTCGGGACTAGGGAGATACAATGAGCAGTTCTTC.